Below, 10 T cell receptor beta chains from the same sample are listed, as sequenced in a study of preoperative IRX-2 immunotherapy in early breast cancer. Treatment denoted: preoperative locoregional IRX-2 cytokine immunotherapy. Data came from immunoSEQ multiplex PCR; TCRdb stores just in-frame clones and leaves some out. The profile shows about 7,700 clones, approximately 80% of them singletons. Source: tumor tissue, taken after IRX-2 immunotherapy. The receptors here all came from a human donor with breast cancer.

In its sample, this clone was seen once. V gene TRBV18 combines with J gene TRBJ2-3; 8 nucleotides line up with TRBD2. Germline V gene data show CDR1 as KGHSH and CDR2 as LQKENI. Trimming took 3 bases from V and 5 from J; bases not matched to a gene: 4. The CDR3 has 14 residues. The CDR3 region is CASSPYSGVDTQYF. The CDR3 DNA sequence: TGTGCCAGCTCACCCTATAGCGGGGTAGATACGCAGTATTTT.

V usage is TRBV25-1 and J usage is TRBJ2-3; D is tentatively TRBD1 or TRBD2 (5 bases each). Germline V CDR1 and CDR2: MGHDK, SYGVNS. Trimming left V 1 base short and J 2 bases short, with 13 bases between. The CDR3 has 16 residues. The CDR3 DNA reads TGTGCCAGCAGTGAATGGTGGGACGGAGCCACAGATACGCAGTATTTT. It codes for CASSEWWDGATDTQYF.

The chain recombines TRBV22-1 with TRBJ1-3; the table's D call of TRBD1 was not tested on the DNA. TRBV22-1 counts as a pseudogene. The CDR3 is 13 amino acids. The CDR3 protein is CASRRGPGNTIYF. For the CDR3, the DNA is TGTGCCAGCAGGAGGGGGCCCGGAAACACCATATATTTT.

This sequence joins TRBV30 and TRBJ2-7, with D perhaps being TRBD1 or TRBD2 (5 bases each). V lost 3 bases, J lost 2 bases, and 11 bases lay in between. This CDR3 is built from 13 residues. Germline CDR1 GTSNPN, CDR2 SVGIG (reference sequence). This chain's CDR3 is CAWSWGNTYEQYF. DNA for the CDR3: TGTGCCTGGAGCTGGGGGAATACCTACGAGCAGTACTTC.

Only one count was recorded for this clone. The CDR3 spells CAWASGGRNEQFF. The CDR3 DNA sequence: TGTGCCTGGGCTAGCGGGGGCCGCAATGAGCAGTTCTTC. The chain employs TRBV30 and TRBJ2-1; 10 nucleotides agree with TRBD2. The germline gives CDR1 GTSNPN, CDR2 SVGIG (reference sequence). This CDR3 spans 13 amino acids. J was trimmed by 6 bases and V by 5 bases; bases with no gene match: 4.

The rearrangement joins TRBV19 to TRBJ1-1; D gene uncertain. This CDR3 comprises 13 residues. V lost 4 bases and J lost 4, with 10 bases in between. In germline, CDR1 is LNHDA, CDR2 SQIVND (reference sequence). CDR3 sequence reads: CASSKSVFTEAFF. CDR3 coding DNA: TGTGCCAGTAGTAAATCGGTGTTCACTGAAGCTTTCTTT. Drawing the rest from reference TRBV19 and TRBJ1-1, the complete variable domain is DGGITQSPKYLFRKEGQNVTLSCEQNLNHDAMYWYRQDPGQGLRLIYYSQIVNDFQKGDIAEGYSVSREKKESFPLTVTSAQKNPTAFYLCASSKSVFTEAFFGQGTRLTVV.

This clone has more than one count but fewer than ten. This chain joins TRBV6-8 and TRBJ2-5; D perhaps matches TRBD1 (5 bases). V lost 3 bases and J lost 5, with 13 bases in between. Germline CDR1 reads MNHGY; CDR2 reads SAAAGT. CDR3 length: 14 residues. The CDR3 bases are TGTGCCAGCAGTTATCAAGGGGCTTCGGAGACCCAGTACTTC. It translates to CASSYQGASETQYF.

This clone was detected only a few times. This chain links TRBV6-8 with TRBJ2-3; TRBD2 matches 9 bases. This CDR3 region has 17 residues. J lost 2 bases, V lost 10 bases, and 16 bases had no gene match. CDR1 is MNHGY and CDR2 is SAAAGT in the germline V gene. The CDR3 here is CAIREARAGGLTDTQYF. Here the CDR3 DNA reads TGTGCCATCAGGGAGGCCCGAGCGGGGGGTCTCACAGATACGCAGTATTTT.

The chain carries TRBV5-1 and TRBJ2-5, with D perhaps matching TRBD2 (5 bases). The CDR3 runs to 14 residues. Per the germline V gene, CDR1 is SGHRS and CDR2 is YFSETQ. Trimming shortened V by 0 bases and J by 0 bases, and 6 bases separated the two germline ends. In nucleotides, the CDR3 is TGCGCCAGCAGCTTGGTCGGGAACCAAGAGACCCAGTACTTC. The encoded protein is CASSLVGNQETQYF.

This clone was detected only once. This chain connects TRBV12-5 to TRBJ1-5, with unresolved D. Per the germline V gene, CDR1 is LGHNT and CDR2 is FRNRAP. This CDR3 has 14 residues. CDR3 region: CASTGGNSNQPQHF. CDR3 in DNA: TGTGCCAGCACGGGAGGAAATAGCAATCAGCCCCAGCATTTT.